This T cell receptor beta chain was observed in a study of blood T cell repertoires in COVID-19. Study-level background: From the United States, Italy and Spain came samples of acute and convalescent COVID-19. In each case, the material was cDNA or gDNA derived from T cells, B-cell-depleted T cells, or PBMCs.

Patients from Seattle were sampled longitudinally, starting during active infection. In the source study's methods: By means of reference gene primer amplification, nucleated cell counts were estimated. Profiling relied on immunoSEQ multiplex PCR, and the TCRdb table lists in-frame clones only, not all of them. From that table come the V and J calls and clone size; the DNA was used to work out D and trimming. The sample lists 300,000 or so clones; 75% to 90% were seen once. V lost 4 bases and J lost 5; bases outside the gene matches: 9. The CDR3 runs 15 residues. Per germline, CDR1 SGHNT and CDR2 YYREEE (reference sequence).

Source material: peripheral blood. The chain has TRBV5-4 and TRBJ2-5; 9 bases align to TRBD1. This TCR derives from a woman in her twenties or thirties with COVID-19, enrolled during active disease. This CDR3 reads CASSLGRDRGETQYF. The CDR3 DNA reads TGTGCCAGCAGCCTCGGCCGTGACAGGGGGGAGACCCAGTACTTC.